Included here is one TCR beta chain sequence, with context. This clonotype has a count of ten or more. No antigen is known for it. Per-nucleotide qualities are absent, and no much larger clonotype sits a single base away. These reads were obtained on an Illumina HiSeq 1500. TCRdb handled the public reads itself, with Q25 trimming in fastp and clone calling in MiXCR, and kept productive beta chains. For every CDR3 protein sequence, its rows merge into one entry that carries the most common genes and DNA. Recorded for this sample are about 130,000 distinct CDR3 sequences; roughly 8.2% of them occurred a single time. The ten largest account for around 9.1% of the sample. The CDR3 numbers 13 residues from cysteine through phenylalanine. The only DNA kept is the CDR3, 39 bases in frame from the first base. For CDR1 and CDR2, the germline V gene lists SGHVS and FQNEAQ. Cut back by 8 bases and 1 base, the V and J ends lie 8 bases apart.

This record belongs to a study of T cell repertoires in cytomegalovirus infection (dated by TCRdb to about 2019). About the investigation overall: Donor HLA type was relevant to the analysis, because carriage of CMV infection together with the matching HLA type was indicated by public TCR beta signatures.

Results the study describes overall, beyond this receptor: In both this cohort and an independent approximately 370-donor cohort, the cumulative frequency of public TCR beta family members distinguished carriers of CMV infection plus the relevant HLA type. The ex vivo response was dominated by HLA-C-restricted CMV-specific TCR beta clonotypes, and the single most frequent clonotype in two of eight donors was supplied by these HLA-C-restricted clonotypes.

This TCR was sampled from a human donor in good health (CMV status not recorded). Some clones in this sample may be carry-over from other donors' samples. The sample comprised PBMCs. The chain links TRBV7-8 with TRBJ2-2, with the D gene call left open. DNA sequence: TGTGCCAGCTACACCGTGAACACCGGGGAGCTGTTTTTT. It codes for CASYTVNTGELFF.